These 31 T cell receptor beta chains came from one sample sequenced in a study of cytomegalovirus exposure and HLA in healthy donors. PCR involved 60 Vbeta and 13 Jbeta primers. The repertoire was sequenced with immunoSEQ multiplex PCR; TCRdb's copy has only in-frame clones and lacks some. Among approximately 220,000 clones listed, 75% were seen once. Material: PBMCs. These receptors all stem from a woman in her thirties in good health and CMV-seronegative.

The rearrangement links TRBV19 to TRBJ2-1; D not resolved. The CDR3 consists of 16 residues. The V gene lost 0 bases and the J gene lost 3 bases, with 12 bases spanning the gap. Germline-derived CDR1 and CDR2 are LNHDA and SQIVND (reference sequence). The CDR3 DNA is TGTGCCAGTAGTATAGATCCACCTCCCAGCTACAATGAGCAGTTCTTC. Translated: CASSIDPPPSYNEQFF.

The V and J genes are TRBV5-6 and TRBJ1-5; tentatively, D is TRBD1 (5 bases). The CDR3 length is 13 residues. Between the trimmed V and J ends, which lost 2 bases and 6 bases, there was a span of 9 bases. Germline V gene data show CDR1 as SGHDT and CDR2 as YYEEEE. The CDR3 sequence is CASSLGVAQPQHF. The CDR3, as DNA: TGTGCCAGCAGCTTAGGGGTTGCTCAGCCCCAGCATTTT.

This chain connects TRBV6-5 to TRBJ2-6, with 7 bases matching TRBD2. Germline V gene data show CDR1 as MNHEY and CDR2 as SVGAGI. V dropped 2 bases and J dropped 0; count of bases not matched to a gene: 1. This CDR3 region has 16 residues. This chain's CDR3 is CASSYGGGSGANVLTF. The DNA for the CDR3 is TGTGCCAGCAGTTACGGGGGGGGCTCTGGGGCCAACGTCCTGACTTTC.

This clone was counted between two and nine times. The chain is built from TRBV6-6 and TRBJ2-6, with D perhaps matching TRBD1 (5 bases). V was trimmed by 0 bases and J by 13 bases, leaving 7 bases between them. From germline, CDR1 is MNHNY and CDR2 SVGAGI (reference sequence). The CDR3 is made up of 12 amino acids. The CDR3 is CASSYSTEVLTF. The DNA of the CDR3 is TGTGCCAGCAGTTACTCGACAGAGGTCCTGACTTTC.

V gene TRBV7-8 combines with J gene TRBJ1-1; the match to TRBD1 covers 7 bases. There are 14 residues in the CDR3. Trimming cost V 5 bases and J 5 bases; bases outside gene matches: 8. Germline V CDR1 and CDR2: SGHVS, FQNEAQ. DNA for the CDR3: TGTGCCAGCAGCCCCCCCCTACAGGGGACTGAAGCTTTCTTT. This encodes CASSPPLQGTEAFF.

CDR3: CASSVATGAYNEQFF. The CDR3 DNA reads TGTGCCAGCAGCGTAGCGACAGGGGCTTACAATGAGCAGTTCTTC. The V call is TRBV9, the J call TRBJ2-1, with 8 bases matching TRBD1. Germline loops: CDR1 SGDLS, CDR2 YYNGEE. V was clipped by 0 bases and J by 4 bases; unmatched bases: 3. This CDR3 has 15 residues.

The V and J genes are TRBV7-9 and TRBJ1-2; 9 nucleotides line up with TRBD1. This CDR3 comprises 15 residues. V gave up 4 bases and J gave up 4 bases; unmatched junction bases: 7. CDR1 is SEHNR, CDR2 FQNEAQ, per germline (reference sequence). CDR3 nucleotide sequence: TGTGCCAGCAGCTACGGGACAGGGACCCTCTATGGCTACACCTTC. This encodes CASSYGTGTLYGYTF. Looking up the rest from reference TRBV7-9 and TRBJ1-2 gives the full variable domain: DTGVSQNPRHKITKRGQNVTFRCDPISEHNRLYWYRQTLGQGPEFLTYFQNEAQLEKSRLLSDRFSAERPKGSFSTLEIQRTEQGDSAMYLCASSYGTGTLYGYTFGSGTRLTVV.

Concerning this clone: The junction does not match germline at one end; this may be a read error. The chain joins TRBV5-8 to TRBJ1-1, with TRBD1 as a possible D gene (5 bases). The CDR3 length is 13 residues. Germline values: CDR1 SGHTS, CDR2 YDEGEE. CDR3: CASSATANAEAFF. CDR3 coding DNA: TGTGCCAGCAGCGCGACAGCGAACGCTGAAGCTTTCTTT.

The rearrangement links TRBV5-6 to TRBJ2-3; perhaps TRBD2 as D (5 bases). Germline V gene sequence: CDR1 SGHDT, CDR2 YYEEEE. V shed 0 bases and J shed 7 bases, with 12 bases lying between them. This CDR3 spans 14 amino acids. The chain's CDR3 is CASSLGESLHTQYF. The CDR3 coding sequence is TGTGCCAGCAGCTTGGGGGAGTCATTACATACGCAGTATTTT.

This chain uses TRBV9 with TRBJ2-3, with 12 bases identical to TRBD1. The length of the CDR3 is 16 residues. The germline CDR1 and CDR2 sequences are SGDLS and YYNGEE. J was trimmed by 6 bases and V by 3 bases; bases with no gene match: 8. The CDR3 spells CASSAGQGAIFDTQYF. The DNA of the CDR3 is TGTGCCAGCAGCGCGGGACAGGGGGCGATTTTTGATACGCAGTATTTT.

The chain recombines TRBV4-2 with TRBJ1-2, with D unclear. CDR3 size: 16 residues. Germline V gene lookup returns CDR1 LGHNA and CDR2 YNFKEQ. V dropped 0 bases and J dropped 4 bases, with 15 bases sitting between them. The CDR3 bases are TGTGCCAGCAGCCAAGAAGGCGGGGAAAGAGGCTATGGCTACACCTTC. Translation: CASSQEGGERGYGYTF.

To note about this clone: The junction departs from germline at one end; a sequencing error may be responsible. This sample includes further DNA sequences coding for the same CDR3. The gene calls are TRBV6-5 and TRBJ1-6; 8 bases are a match to TRBD1. Germline-derived CDR1 and CDR2 are MNHEY and SVGAGI. This CDR3 contains 14 residues. The CDR3 DNA sequence: TGTGCCAGCAGGAGCCAGGGGGCTAATTCCCCCCTCCACTTT. This gives the protein CASRSQGANSPLHF.

The chain links TRBV6-5 to TRBJ2-3; a weak D match, TRBD2 (6 bases). Per germline, CDR1 MNHEY and CDR2 SVGAGI. The CDR3 totals 13 residues. With 10 bases removed from V and 3 bases from J, the gap between germline ends came to 14 bases. CDR3 in DNA: TGTGCCACCCTAGAGGCGGGGACAGATACGCAGTATTTT. Protein product: CATLEAGTDTQYF.

V is TRBV6-1 and J is TRBJ1-2; D uncertain. Trimming took 5 bases from V and 8 from J, leaving 9 bases between them. Germline CDR1 is MNHNS and CDR2 is SASEGT. The CDR3 totals 11 residues. The CDR3 region is CASSYGVGYTF. CDR3 coding DNA: TGTGCCAGCAGTTACGGGGTCGGCTACACCTTC.

The chain carries TRBV9 and TRBJ2-1, with TRBD2 identical over 7 bases. Germline-derived CDR1 and CDR2 are SGDLS and YYNGEE. The V and J ends lost 1 base and 3 bases, in that order; junction bases with no gene match: 4. The CDR3 covers 15 residues. CDR3 sequence (DNA): TGTGCCAGCAGCGTACAAGGACTAGACTACAATGAGCAGTTCTTC. Translated: CASSVQGLDYNEQFF.

This chain joins TRBV7-9 and TRBJ2-7; D possibly corresponds to TRBD1 (6 bases). V lost 4 bases and J 2 bases, leaving 9 bases between the germline ends. The CDR3 length is 13 residues. Germline lookup yields CDR1 SEHNR and CDR2 FQNEAQ (reference sequence). For the CDR3, the DNA is TGTGCCAGCAGCTGGGACATACCCTACGAGCAGTACTTC. Translating gives CASSWDIPYEQYF.

This chain uses TRBV30 with TRBJ1-1; TRBD1 matches at 7 bases. CDR3 size: 13 residues. V lost 5 bases and J lost 3; bases outside the gene matches: 6. Germline lookup yields CDR1 GTSNPN and CDR2 SVGIG (reference sequence). The CDR3 loop is CAWDRDQDTEAFF. The CDR3 region has the DNA TGTGCCTGGGACAGGGATCAGGACACTGAAGCTTTCTTT.

The CDR3 here is CASSLGGRDSYVEQFF. The CDR3 nucleotides are TGTGCCAGCAGCTTAGGAGGGAGGGATTCGTACGTTGAGCAGTTCTTC. J is TRBJ2-1 and V is TRBV7-9, with TRBD2 matching over 7 bases. Trimming removed 1 base from V and 9 bases from J; junction bases left unmatched: 12. The CDR3 covers 16 residues. Per germline, CDR1 SEHNR and CDR2 FQNEAQ (reference sequence). Using reference TRBV7-9 and TRBJ2-1 for the parts outside the CDR3, the full variable domain is DTGVSQNPRHKITKRGQNVTFRCDPISEHNRLYWYRQTLGQGPEFLTYFQNEAQLEKSRLLSDRFSAERPKGSFSTLEIQRTEQGDSAMYLCASSLGGRDSYVEQFFGPGTRLTVL.

DNA for the CDR3: TGTGCCAGCAGCCTGCACCTTCCTAGCGGGGGTAACACCGGGGAGCTGTTTTTT. This sequence encodes CASSLHLPSGGNTGELFF. The V call is TRBV7-2, the J call TRBJ2-2, with 10 nucleotides matching TRBD2. Germline CDR1 SGHTA, CDR2 FQGNSA. Germline trimming cut 5 bases from V and 2 bases from J; bases unmatched to any gene: 11. The CDR3 is 18 amino acids.

The J gene is TRBJ2-5, the V gene TRBV7-2; 8 bases are a match to TRBD1. Germline V gene sequence: CDR1 SGHTA, CDR2 FQGNSA. The V segment lost 5 bases and the J segment 5 bases; nucleotides outside the gene matches: 13. This CDR3 is built from 16 residues. CDR3: CASSPISQGGKETQYF. The CDR3 nucleotides are TGTGCCAGCAGCCCAATTTCACAGGGGGGCAAGGAGACCCAGTACTTC. The entire variable domain, with the rest obtained from reference TRBV7-2 and TRBJ2-5, is as follows: GAGVSQSPSNKVTEKGKDVELRCDPISGHTALYWYRQSLGQGLEFLIYFQGNSAPDKSGLPSDRFSAERTGGSVSTLTIQRTQQEDSAVYLCASSPISQGGKETQYFGPGTRLLVL.

The chain combines TRBV27 with TRBJ1-6; 7 bases align to TRBD1. The CDR3 sequence is 17 residues long. Losses at the gene ends were 5 bases for V and 7 bases for J; bases not matched to a gene: 14. In germline, CDR1 is MNHEY, CDR2 SMNVEV (reference sequence). DNA for the CDR3: TGTGCCAGCAGTCCACTCTACTCGACAGGGTCAAATTCACCCCTCCACTTT. Translating it yields CASSPLYSTGSNSPLHF.

The V gene is TRBV5-6, the J gene TRBJ1-6; TRBD1 agrees at 9 bases. The V and J ends lost 4 bases and 7 bases, in that order; junction bases with no gene match: 3. The CDR3 length is 14 residues. The germline CDR1 and CDR2 sequences are SGHDT and YYEEEE. The CDR3: CASSAGTGNSPLHF. CDR3 nucleotides: TGTGCCAGCAGCGCCGGGACAGGGAATTCACCCCTCCACTTT.

The V call is TRBV10-2, the J call TRBJ1-2; 9 bases match TRBD1. Germline assignment: CDR1 WSHSY and CDR2 SAAADI. V gave up 0 bases and J gave up 4 bases; unmatched junction bases: 3. This CDR3 contains 15 residues. The CDR3 sequence: CASSESGTGFYGYTF. The CDR3 DNA is TGCGCCAGCAGTGAGTCGGGGACAGGGTTCTATGGCTACACCTTC.

The J gene is TRBJ1-2, the V gene TRBV5-6; the D gene is possibly TRBD1 (5 bases). Germline V CDR1 and CDR2: SGHDT, YYEEEE. The V and J ends lost 6 bases and 3 bases respectively, with 18 bases between them. This CDR3 region has 15 residues. CDR3 loop: CASNSAGFLHYGYTF. The CDR3 DNA is TGTGCCAGCAACTCGGCAGGGTTTCTTCACTATGGCTACACCTTC.

Notes on this clone: Sequence at one end of the junction differs from germline and may be a read error. The chain uses TRBV5-6 and TRBJ2-6; perhaps TRBD1 as D (6 bases). Per germline, CDR1 SGHDT and CDR2 YYEEEE. This CDR3 contains 15 residues. The CDR3 DNA follows: TGTGCCAGCGGCAGGACAGACTCTGGGGCAAACGTCCTGACTTTC. This encodes CASGRTDSGANVLTF. The full variable domain, completed using reference TRBV5-6 and TRBJ2-6, is DAGVTQSPTHLIKTRGQQVTLRCSPKSGHDTVSWYQQALGQGPQFIFQYYEEEERQRGNFPDRFSGHQFPNYSSELNVNALLLGDSALYLCASGRTDSGANVLTFGAGSRLTVL.

The chain has TRBV5-1 and TRBJ2-7, with D tentatively TRBD1 (6 bases). Deletions cut 2 bases from V and 0 bases from J, with 15 bases between. The CDR3 totals 16 residues. Germline V lookup: CDR1 SGHRS, CDR2 YFSETQ. CDR3 amino acids: CASSFGLDRSSYEQYF. The CDR3 region has the DNA TGCGCCAGCAGCTTCGGCCTTGACAGGAGCTCCTACGAGCAGTACTTC. Full variable domain (remainder filled in from reference TRBV5-1 and TRBJ2-7): KAGVTQTPRYLIKTRGQQVTLSCSPISGHRSVSWYQQTPGQGLQFLFEYFSETQRNKGNFPGRFSGRQFSNSRSEMNVSTLELGDSALYLCASSFGLDRSSYEQYFGPGTRLTVT.

Comments on this clone: The germline gene is not matched at one end of the junction; a read error may be the cause. Other DNA sequences in this sample translate to the same CDR3. CDR3 sequence reads: CASSPIGLEKLFF. The CDR3 DNA follows: TGCGCCAGCAGCCCGATAGGACTTGAAAAACTGTTTTTT. V gene TRBV7-6 combines with J gene TRBJ1-4, with D unclear. Germline V CDR1 and CDR2: SGHVS, FNYEAQ. The CDR3 runs 13 residues.

This clone occurred a few times. This rearrangement joins TRBV29-1 to TRBJ2-7, with TRBD1 matching over 9 bases. Germline loops: CDR1 SQVTM, CDR2 ANQGSEA. V was pared by 1 base and J by 3 bases, with 10 bases of the junction left unmatched. The CDR3 loop spans 16 amino acids. The CDR3 is CSVEVSPDRGYYEQYF. In DNA form, the CDR3 reads TGCAGCGTTGAAGTGTCTCCGGACAGGGGCTACTACGAGCAGTACTTC.

This clone was recorded only once. The chain joins TRBV2 to TRBJ1-5; no clear D. This CDR3 region has 12 residues. V gave up 7 bases and J gave up 3 bases, with 7 bases separating them. CDR1 and CDR2 from the germline V gene are SNHLY and FYNNEI. CDR3 nucleotide sequence: TGTGCCAGCACGGGGTCCAATCAGCCCCAGCATTTT. Translation: CASTGSNQPQHF.

This clone has more than one count but fewer than ten. The chain combines TRBV5-6 with TRBJ2-1; TRBD2 matches at 11 bases. Germline V gives CDR1 SGHDT, CDR2 YYEEEE. The ends lost 0 bases at V and 6 bases at J; junction bases unmatched: 5. This CDR3 has 16 residues. CDR3 amino acids: CASSLVSSGRINEQFF. The CDR3 region has the DNA TGTGCCAGCAGCTTGGTGTCTAGCGGGAGGATCAATGAGCAGTTCTTC.

The CDR3 DNA follows: TGTGCCAGCAGCGTAGACGCCGTTGGGGGGAATTCACCCCTCCACTTT. The encoded protein is CASSVDAVGGNSPLHF. This chain joins TRBV9 and TRBJ1-6, with D possibly being TRBD1 (5 bases). Germline V gives CDR1 SGDLS, CDR2 YYNGEE. The CDR3 is 16 amino acids. The germline V and J ends were trimmed by 0 bases and 7 bases, with 14 bases remaining between them. The full variable domain, in which reference TRBV9 and TRBJ1-6 provide the parts outside the CDR3, is DSGVTQTPKHLITATGQRVTLRCSPRSGDLSVYWYQQSLDQGLQFLIQYYNGEERAKGNILERFSAQQFPDLHSELNLSSLELGDSALYFCASSVDAVGGNSPLHFGNGTRLTVT.